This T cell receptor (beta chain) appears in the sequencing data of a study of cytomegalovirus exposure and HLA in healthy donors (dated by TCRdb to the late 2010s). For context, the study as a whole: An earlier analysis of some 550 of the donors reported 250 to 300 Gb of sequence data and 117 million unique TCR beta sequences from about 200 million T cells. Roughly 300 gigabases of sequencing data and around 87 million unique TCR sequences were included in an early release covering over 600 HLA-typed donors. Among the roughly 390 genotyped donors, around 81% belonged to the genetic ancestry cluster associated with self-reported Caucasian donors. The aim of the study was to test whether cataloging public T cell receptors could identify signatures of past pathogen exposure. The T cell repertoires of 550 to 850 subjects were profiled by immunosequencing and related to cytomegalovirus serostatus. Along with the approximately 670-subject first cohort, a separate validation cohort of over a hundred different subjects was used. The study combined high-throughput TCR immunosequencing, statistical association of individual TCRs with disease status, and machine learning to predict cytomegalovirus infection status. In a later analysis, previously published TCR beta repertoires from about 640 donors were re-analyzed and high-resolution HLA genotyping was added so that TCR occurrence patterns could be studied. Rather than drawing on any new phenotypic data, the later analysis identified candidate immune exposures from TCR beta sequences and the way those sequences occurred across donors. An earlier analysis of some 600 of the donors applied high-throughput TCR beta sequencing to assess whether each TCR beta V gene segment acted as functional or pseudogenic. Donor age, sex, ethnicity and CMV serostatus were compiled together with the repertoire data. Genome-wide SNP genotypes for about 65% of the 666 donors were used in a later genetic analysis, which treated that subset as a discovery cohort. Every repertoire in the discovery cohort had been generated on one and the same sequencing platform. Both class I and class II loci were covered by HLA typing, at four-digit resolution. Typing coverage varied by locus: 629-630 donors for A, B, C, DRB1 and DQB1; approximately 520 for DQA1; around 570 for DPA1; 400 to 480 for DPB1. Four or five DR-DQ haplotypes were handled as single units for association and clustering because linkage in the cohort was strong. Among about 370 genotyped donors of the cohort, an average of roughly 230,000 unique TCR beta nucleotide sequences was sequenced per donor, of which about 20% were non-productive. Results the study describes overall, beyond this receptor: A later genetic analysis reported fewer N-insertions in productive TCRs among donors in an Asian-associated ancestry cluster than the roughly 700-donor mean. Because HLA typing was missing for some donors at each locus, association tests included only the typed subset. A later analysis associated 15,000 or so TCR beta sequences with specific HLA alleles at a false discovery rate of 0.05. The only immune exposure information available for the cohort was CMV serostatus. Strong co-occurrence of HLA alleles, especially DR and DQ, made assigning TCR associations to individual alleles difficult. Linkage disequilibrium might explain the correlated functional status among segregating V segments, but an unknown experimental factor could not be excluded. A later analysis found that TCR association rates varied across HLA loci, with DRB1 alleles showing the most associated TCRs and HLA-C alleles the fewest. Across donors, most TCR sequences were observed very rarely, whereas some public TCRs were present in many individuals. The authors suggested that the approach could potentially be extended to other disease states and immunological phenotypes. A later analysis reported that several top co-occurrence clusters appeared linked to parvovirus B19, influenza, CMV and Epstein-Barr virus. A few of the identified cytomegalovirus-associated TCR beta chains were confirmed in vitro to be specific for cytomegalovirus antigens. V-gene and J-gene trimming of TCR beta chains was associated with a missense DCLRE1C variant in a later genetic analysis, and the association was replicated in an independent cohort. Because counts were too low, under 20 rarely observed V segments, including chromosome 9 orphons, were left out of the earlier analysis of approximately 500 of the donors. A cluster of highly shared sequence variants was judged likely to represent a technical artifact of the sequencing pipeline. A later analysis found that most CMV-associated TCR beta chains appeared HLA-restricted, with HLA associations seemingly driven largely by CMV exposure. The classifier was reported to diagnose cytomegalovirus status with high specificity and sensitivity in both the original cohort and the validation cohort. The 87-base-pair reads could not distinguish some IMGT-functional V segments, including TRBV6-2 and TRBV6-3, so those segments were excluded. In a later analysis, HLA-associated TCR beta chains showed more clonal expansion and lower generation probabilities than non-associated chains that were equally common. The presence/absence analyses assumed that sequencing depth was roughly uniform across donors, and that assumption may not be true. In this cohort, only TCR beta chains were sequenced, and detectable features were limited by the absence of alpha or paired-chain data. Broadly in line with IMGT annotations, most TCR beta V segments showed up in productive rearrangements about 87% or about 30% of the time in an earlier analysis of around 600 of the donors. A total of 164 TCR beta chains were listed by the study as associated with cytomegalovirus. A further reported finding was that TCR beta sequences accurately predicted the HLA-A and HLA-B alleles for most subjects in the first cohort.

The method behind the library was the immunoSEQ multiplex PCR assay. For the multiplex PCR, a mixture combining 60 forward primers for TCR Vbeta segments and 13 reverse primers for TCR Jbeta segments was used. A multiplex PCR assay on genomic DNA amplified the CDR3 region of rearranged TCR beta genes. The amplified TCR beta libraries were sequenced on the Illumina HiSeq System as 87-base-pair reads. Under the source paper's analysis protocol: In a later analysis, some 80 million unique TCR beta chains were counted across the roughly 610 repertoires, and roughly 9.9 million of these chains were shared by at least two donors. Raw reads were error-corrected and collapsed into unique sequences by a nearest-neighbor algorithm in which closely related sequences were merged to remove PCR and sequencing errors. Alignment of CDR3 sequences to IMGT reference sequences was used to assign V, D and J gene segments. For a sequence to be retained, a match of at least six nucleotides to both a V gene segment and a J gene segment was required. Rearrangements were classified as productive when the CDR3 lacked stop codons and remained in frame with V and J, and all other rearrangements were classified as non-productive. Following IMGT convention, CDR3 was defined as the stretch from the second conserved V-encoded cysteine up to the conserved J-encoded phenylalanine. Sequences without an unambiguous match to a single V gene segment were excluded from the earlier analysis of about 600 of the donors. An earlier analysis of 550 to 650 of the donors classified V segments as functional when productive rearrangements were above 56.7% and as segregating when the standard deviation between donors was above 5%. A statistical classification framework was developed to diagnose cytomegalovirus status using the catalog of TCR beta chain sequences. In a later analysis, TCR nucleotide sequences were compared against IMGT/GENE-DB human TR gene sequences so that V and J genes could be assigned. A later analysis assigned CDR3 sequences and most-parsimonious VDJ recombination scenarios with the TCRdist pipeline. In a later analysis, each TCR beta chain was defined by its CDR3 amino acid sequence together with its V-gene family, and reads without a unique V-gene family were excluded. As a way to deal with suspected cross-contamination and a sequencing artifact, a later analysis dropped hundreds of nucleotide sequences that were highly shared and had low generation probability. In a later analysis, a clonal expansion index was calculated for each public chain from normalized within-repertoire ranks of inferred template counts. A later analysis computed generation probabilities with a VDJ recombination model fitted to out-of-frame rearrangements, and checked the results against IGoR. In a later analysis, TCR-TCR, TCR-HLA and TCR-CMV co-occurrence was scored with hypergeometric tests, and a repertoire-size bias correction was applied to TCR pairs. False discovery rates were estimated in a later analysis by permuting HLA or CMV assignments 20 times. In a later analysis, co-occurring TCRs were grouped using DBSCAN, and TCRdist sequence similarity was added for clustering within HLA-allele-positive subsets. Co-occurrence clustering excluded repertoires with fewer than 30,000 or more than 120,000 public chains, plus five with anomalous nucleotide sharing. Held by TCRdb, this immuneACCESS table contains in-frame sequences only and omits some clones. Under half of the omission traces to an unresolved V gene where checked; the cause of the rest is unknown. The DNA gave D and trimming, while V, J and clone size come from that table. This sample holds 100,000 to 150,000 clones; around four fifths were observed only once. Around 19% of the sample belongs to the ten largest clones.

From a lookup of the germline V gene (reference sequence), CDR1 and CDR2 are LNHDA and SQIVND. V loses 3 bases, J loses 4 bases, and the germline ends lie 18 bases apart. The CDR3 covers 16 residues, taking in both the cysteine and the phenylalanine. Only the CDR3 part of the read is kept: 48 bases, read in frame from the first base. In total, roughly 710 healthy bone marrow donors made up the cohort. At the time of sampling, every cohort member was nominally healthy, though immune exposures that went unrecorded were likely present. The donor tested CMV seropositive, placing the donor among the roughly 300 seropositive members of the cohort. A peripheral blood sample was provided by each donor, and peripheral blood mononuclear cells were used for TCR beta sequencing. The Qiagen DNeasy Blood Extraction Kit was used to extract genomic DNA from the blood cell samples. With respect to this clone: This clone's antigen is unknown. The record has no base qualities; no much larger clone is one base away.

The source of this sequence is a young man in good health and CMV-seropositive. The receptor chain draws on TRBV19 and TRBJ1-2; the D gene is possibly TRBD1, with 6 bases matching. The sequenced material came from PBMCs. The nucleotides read TGTGCCAGTAGTATCGCACAGGGTAGGGGTGGCTATGGCTACACCTTC. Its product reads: CASSIAQGRGGYGYTF.